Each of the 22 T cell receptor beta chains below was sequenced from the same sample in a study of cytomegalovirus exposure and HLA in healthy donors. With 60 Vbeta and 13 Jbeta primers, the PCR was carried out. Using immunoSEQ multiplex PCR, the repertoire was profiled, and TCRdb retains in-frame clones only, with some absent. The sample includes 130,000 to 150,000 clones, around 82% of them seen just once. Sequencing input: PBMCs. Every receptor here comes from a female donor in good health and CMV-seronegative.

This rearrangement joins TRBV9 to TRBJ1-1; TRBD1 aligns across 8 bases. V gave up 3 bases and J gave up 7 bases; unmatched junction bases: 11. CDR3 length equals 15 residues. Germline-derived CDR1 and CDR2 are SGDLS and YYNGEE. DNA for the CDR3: TGTGCCAGCAGCGCCGGACAGGGAGCGTATGGTGAAGCTTTCTTT. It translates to CASSAGQGAYGEAFF.

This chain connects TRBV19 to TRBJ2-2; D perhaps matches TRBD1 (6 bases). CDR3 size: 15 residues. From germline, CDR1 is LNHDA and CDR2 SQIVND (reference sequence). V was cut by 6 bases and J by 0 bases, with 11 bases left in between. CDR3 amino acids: CASRPQGTNTGELFF. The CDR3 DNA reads TGTGCCAGTAGGCCACAGGGTACGAACACCGGGGAGCTGTTTTTT.

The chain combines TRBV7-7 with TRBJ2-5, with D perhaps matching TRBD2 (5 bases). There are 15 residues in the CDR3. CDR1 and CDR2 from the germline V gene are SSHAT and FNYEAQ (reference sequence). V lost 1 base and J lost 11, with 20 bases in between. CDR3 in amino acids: CASSLGGGGTQEQYF. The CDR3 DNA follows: TGTGCCAGCAGCTTAGGCGGTGGAGGCACTCAAGAGCAGTACTTC.

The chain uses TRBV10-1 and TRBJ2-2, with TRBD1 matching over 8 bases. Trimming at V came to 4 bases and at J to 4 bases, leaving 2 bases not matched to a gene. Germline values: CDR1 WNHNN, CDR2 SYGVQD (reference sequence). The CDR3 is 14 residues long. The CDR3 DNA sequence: TGCGCCAGCAGTGGGACAGGGAGCACCGGGGAGCTGTTTTTT. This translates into CASSGTGSTGELFF.

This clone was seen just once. The chain's CDR3 is CASRETGGKRDTEAFF. The CDR3 DNA sequence: TGTGCCAGCAGGGAGACAGGGGGCAAACGGGACACTGAAGCTTTCTTT. The chain has TRBV2 and TRBJ1-1, with 10 bases aligning to TRBD1. This CDR3 region has 16 residues. Germline lookup yields CDR1 SNHLY and CDR2 FYNNEI. V gave up 6 bases and J gave up 3 bases; unmatched junction bases: 10.

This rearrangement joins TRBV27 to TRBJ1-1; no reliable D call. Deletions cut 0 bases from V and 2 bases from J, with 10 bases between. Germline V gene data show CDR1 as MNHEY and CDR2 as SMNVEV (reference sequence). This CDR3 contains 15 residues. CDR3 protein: CASSLSWRENTEAFF. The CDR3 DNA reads TGTGCCAGCAGTTTATCGTGGAGGGAAAACACTGAAGCTTTCTTT.

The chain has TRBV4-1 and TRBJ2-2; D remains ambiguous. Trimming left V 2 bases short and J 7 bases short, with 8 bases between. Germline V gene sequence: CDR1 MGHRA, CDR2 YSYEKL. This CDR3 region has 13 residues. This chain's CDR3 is CASSQIVSGELFF. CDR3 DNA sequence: TGCGCCAGCAGCCAAATAGTTAGCGGGGAGCTGTTTTTT.

The CDR3 DNA reads as TGTGCCTGGATTCCCACCGACAGGGCGAACACTGAAGCTTTCTTT. Protein sequence: CAWIPTDRANTEAFF. The chain carries TRBV30 and TRBJ1-1; 7 bases are a match to TRBD1. The V segment lost 4 bases and the J segment 1 base; nucleotides outside the gene matches: 9. Germline assignment: CDR1 GTSNPN and CDR2 SVGIG (reference sequence). This CDR3 has 15 amino acids.

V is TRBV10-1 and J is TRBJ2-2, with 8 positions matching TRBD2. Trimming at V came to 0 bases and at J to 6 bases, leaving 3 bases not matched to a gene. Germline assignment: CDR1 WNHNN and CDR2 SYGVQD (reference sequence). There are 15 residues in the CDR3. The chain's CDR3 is CASSESGLGSGELFF. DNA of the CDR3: TGCGCCAGCAGTGAGTCGGGACTAGGGTCCGGGGAGCTGTTTTTT.

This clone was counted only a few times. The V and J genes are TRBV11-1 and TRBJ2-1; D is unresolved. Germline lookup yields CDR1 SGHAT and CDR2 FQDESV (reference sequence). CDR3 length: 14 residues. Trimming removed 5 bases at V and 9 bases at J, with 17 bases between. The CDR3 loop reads CASSHGIARVEQFF. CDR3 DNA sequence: TGTGCCAGCAGCCACGGTATTGCTCGCGTTGAGCAGTTCTTC.

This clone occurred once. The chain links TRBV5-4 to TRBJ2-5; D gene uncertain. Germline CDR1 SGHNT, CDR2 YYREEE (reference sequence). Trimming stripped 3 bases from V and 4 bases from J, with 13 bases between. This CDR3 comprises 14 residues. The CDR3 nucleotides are TGTGCCAGCAGCTCTCTAGGTACCGCAGAGACCCAGTACTTC. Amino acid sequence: CASSSLGTAETQYF.

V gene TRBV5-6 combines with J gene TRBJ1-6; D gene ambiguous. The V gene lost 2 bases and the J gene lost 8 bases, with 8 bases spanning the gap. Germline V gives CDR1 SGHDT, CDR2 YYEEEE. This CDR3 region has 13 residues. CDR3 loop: CASSFQFYSPLHF. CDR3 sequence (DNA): TGTGCCAGCAGCTTCCAGTTCTATTCACCCCTCCACTTT. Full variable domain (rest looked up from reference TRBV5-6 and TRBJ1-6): DAGVTQSPTHLIKTRGQQVTLRCSPKSGHDTVSWYQQALGQGPQFIFQYYEEEERQRGNFPDRFSGHQFPNYSSELNVNALLLGDSALYLCASSFQFYSPLHFGNGTRLTVT.

The CDR3 protein is CASSLGGLSSYEQYF. Here the CDR3 DNA reads TGTGCCAGCTCCCTCGGAGGGCTAAGCTCCTACGAGCAGTACTTC. The J gene is TRBJ2-7, the V gene TRBV18; TRBD2 might be the D (6 bases). Germline V CDR1 and CDR2: KGHSH, LQKENI. The CDR3 totals 15 residues. Trimming took 6 bases from V and 0 from J, leaving 15 bases between them.

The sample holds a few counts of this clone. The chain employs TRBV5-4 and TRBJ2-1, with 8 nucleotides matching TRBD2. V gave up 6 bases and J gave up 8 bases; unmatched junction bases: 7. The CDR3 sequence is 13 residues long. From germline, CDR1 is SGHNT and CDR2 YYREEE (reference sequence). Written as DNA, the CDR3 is TGTGCCAGCATCCCTCTCGGGGGGGATGAGCAGTTCTTC. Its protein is CASIPLGGDEQFF.

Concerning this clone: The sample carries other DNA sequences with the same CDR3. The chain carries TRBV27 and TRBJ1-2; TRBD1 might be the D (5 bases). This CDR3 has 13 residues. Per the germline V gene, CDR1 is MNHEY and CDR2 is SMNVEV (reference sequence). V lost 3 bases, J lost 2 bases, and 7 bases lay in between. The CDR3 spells CASSFGGNYGYTF. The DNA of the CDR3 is TGTGCCAGCAGTTTTGGGGGGAACTATGGCTACACCTTC.

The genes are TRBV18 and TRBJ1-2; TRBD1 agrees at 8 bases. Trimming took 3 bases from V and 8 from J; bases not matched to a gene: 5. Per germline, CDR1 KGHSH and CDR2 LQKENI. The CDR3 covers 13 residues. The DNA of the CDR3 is TGTGCCAGCTCACCGCAGGGGGCGCGGGGCTACACCTTC. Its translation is CASSPQGARGYTF.

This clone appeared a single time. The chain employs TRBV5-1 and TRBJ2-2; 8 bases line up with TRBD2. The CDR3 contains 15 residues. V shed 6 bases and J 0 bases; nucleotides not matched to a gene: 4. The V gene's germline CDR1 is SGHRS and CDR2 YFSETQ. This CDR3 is CASTRGGTNTGELFF. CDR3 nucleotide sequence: TGCGCCAGCACCCGCGGGGGGACGAACACCGGGGAGCTGTTTTTT.

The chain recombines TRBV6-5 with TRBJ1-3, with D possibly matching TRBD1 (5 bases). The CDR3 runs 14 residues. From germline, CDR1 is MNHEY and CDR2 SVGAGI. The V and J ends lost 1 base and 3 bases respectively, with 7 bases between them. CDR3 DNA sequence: TGTGCCAGCAGTTACTGGGGCGGTGGAAACACCATATATTTT. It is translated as CASSYWGGGNTIYF.

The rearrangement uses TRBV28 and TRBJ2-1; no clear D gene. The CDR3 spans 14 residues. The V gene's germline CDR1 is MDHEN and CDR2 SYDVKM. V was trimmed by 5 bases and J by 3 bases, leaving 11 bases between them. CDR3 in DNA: TGTGCCAGCAGTCCTTTAGACTTCTACAATGAGCAGTTCTTC. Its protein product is CASSPLDFYNEQFF. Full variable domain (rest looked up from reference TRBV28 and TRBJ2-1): DVKVTQSSRYLVKRTGEKVFLECVQDMDHENMFWYRQDPGLGLRLIYFSYDVKMKEKGDIPEGYSVSREKKERFSLILESASTNQTSMYLCASSPLDFYNEQFFGPGTRLTVL.

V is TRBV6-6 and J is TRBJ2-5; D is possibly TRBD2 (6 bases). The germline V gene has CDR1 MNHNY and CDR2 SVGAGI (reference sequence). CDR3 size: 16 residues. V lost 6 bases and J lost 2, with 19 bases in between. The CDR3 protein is CASRPPRDSAQETQYF. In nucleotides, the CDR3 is TGTGCCAGCAGACCGCCCCGGGACTCTGCACAAGAGACCCAGTACTTC.

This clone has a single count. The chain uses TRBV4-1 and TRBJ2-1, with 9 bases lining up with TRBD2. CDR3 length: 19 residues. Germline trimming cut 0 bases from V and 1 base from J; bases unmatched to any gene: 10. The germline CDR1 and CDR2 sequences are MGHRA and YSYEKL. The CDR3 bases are TGCGCCAGCAGCCAAGATTGGAGCGGGAGGCCCGGGTCCTACAATGAGCAGTTCTTC. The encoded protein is CASSQDWSGRPGSYNEQFF.

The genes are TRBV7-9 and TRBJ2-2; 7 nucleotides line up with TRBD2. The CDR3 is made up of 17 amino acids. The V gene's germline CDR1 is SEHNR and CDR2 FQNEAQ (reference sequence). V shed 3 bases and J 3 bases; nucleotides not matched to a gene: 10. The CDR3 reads CASSFTGGIEDTGELFF. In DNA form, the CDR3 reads TGTGCCAGCAGCTTCACGGGAGGTATTGAAGACACCGGGGAGCTGTTTTTT.